The 32 T cell receptor beta chains below all came from one sample that was sequenced in a study of cytomegalovirus exposure and HLA in healthy donors. The assay was immunoSEQ multiplex PCR, and TCRdb's table has in-frame clones only and misses some. The repertoire has hundreds of thousands of clones, 87% of them found once; the top ten carry 2.6%. What was sequenced was PBMCs. Receptor source: a man aged 18 to 30 in good health and CMV-seronegative.

The chain carries TRBV10-3 and TRBJ1-5; tentatively, D is TRBD1 (5 bases). Per the germline V gene, CDR1 is ENHRY and CDR2 is SYGVKD. This CDR3 contains 13 residues. V lost 6 bases, J lost 0 bases, and 6 bases lay in between. The CDR3 coding sequence is TGTGCCATCAGCAGGGATAGCAATCAGCCCCAGCATTTT. Translated, it gives CAISRDSNQPQHF.

The rearrangement joins TRBV4-3 to TRBJ2-5; 8 bases map to TRBD1. This CDR3 is 14 amino acids long. Germline V gene sequence: CDR1 LGHNA, CDR2 YSLEER. The ends lost 3 bases at V and 5 bases at J; junction bases unmatched: 5. CDR3 amino acids: CASSQGNRGETQYF. DNA for the CDR3: TGCGCCAGCAGCCAGGGAAACAGGGGGGAGACCCAGTACTTC.

J is TRBJ2-5 and V is TRBV5-1; D is unresolved. The CDR3 contains 15 residues. Trimming took 4 bases from V and 0 from J, leaving 13 bases between them. CDR1 is SGHRS and CDR2 is YFSETQ in the germline V gene. CDR3 loop: CASSPEPSYQETQYF. CDR3 sequence (DNA): TGCGCCAGCAGCCCGGAGCCTTCGTACCAAGAGACCCAGTACTTC.

A single count supports this clone. Relative to the germline gene, one junction end is altered; a read error may explain this. The chain joins TRBV27 to TRBJ1-5, with 7 bases lining up with TRBD1. This CDR3 is built from 13 residues. CDR1 and CDR2 (germline): MNHEY, SMNVEV (reference sequence). The CDR3 nucleotides are TGTGCCGGCAGTAGCACAGGGGATCAGCCCCAGCATTTT. Its protein product is CAGSSTGDQPQHF.

The genes are TRBV9 and TRBJ2-3, with TRBD2 as a possible D gene (7 bases). Germline CDR1 is SGDLS and CDR2 is YYNGEE. The V end lost 0 bases, the J end lost 2 bases, and 13 bases lay between the germline ends. This CDR3 is built from 16 residues. CDR3 DNA sequence: TGTGCCAGCAGCGTAGGAGGGGGGGCCCACACAGATACGCAGTATTTT. It encodes CASSVGGGAHTDTQYF.

J is TRBJ2-3 and V is TRBV7-9; D remains ambiguous. Per germline, CDR1 SEHNR and CDR2 FQNEAQ (reference sequence). The ends were cut back, 4 bases at V and 0 bases at J, with 5 bases in the middle. The CDR3 extends over 13 amino acids. CDR3: CASSWPSTDTQYF. The CDR3, as DNA: TGTGCCAGCAGCTGGCCTAGCACAGATACGCAGTATTTT. The variable domain in full, completed from reference TRBV7-9 and TRBJ2-3, reads DTGVSQNPRHKITKRGQNVTFRCDPISEHNRLYWYRQTLGQGPEFLTYFQNEAQLEKSRLLSDRFSAERPKGSFSTLEIQRTEQGDSAMYLCASSWPSTDTQYFGPGTRLTVL.

This chain joins TRBV18 and TRBJ2-3; possibly TRBD1 for D (5 bases). Germline CDR1 reads KGHSH; CDR2 reads LQKENI. This CDR3 has 12 residues. Trimming removed 3 bases at V and 6 bases at J, with 7 bases between. The chain's CDR3 is CASSPAGDTQYF. The CDR3 DNA sequence: TGTGCCAGCTCACCGGCAGGGGATACGCAGTATTTT. The complete variable domain, with remaining parts taken from reference TRBV18 and TRBJ2-3, reads NAGVMQNPRHLVRRRGQEARLRCSPMKGHSHVYWYRQLPEEGLKFMVYLQKENIIDESGMPKERFSAEFPKEGPSILRIQQVVRGDSAAYFCASSPAGDTQYFGPGTRLTVL.

The rearrangement joins TRBV27 to TRBJ1-4; 8 nucleotides line up with TRBD1. Germline CDR1 and CDR2: MNHEY and SMNVEV (reference sequence). This CDR3 has 14 amino acids. V gave up 7 bases and J gave up 6 bases; unmatched junction bases: 7. The CDR3 sequence: CASTTRQGYEKLFF. CDR3 sequence (DNA): TGTGCCAGCACTACCCGACAGGGGTATGAAAAACTGTTTTTT.

This chain joins TRBV5-1 and TRBJ1-4; D remains ambiguous. The V end was cut by 0 bases, the J end by 1 base, with 4 bases between. CDR1 and CDR2 from the germline V gene are SGHRS and YFSETQ. This CDR3 spans 14 amino acids. The CDR3 loop is CASSLGRTNEKLFF. The CDR3 DNA reads TGCGCCAGCAGCTTGGGCAGAACTAATGAAAAACTGTTTTTT.

The V gene is TRBV5-6, the J gene TRBJ1-1; D is ambiguous. The CDR3 has 15 residues. CDR1 is SGHDT and CDR2 is YYEEEE in the germline V gene. Trimming left V 0 bases short and J 0 bases short, with 9 bases between. CDR3 nucleotide sequence: TGTGCCAGCAGCTTGGCCGGTAACTTGAACACTGAAGCTTTCTTT. This sequence encodes CASSLAGNLNTEAFF.

This clone appeared once. CDR3 sequence: CASSASSGITDTQYF. As DNA, the CDR3 is TGTGCCAGCAGCGCGTCTAGCGGTATCACAGATACGCAGTATTTT. The chain links TRBV9 to TRBJ2-3; 7 nucleotides match TRBD2. Germline lookup yields CDR1 SGDLS and CDR2 YYNGEE. The CDR3 totals 15 residues. V lost 3 bases to trimming and J lost 2 bases; unmatched junction nucleotides: 6. Supplemented by reference TRBV9 and TRBJ2-3, the full variable domain reads DSGVTQTPKHLITATGQRVTLRCSPRSGDLSVYWYQQSLDQGLQFLIQYYNGEERAKGNILERFSAQQFPDLHSELNLSSLELGDSALYFCASSASSGITDTQYFGPGTRLTVL.

This clone was observed once. A much bigger clone sits one base away, suggesting this may be a read error. Within the sample, other DNA sequences also encode this same CDR3. V gene TRBV5-4 combines with J gene TRBJ2-7, with 9 bases lining up with TRBD1. The germline CDR1 and CDR2 sequences are SGHNT and YYREEE (reference sequence). The length of the CDR3 is 13 residues. V trimming: 2 bases; J trimming: 5 bases; junction bases outside the gene matches: 2. Written as DNA, the CDR3 is TGTGCCAGCAGCTTACAGGGGGCGGACGAGCAGTACTTC. The encoded protein is CASSLQGADEQYF.

The V and J genes are TRBV28 and TRBJ1-1; D is possibly TRBD1 (6 bases). The length of the CDR3 is 15 residues. V lost 4 bases, J lost 5 bases, and 17 bases lay in between. Germline lookup yields CDR1 MDHEN and CDR2 SYDVKM. Here the CDR3 reads CASSSGSTGLTEAFF. CDR3 DNA sequence: TGTGCCAGCAGTTCGGGGTCAACAGGGTTGACTGAAGCTTTCTTT.

The gene calls are TRBV27 and TRBJ2-3, with no clear D. With 6 bases removed from V and 7 bases from J, the gap between germline ends came to 8 bases. CDR3 size: 11 residues. From germline, CDR1 is MNHEY and CDR2 SMNVEV (reference sequence). CDR3 protein: CASRAENTQYF. CDR3 nucleotides: TGTGCCAGCAGGGCGGAAAATACGCAGTATTTT.

The chain is built from TRBV2 and TRBJ1-2; weak D call: TRBD1 (5 bases). CDR1 and CDR2 (germline): SNHLY, FYNNEI. V lost 4 bases and J lost 5, with 11 bases in between. This CDR3 spans 13 amino acids. CDR3 sequence: CASSGTSRYGYTF. CDR3 DNA sequence: TGTGCCAGCAGTGGGACAAGCCGGTATGGCTACACCTTC.

This clone showed up just once. The rearrangement joins TRBV7-7 to TRBJ1-4; D unclear. V lost 10 bases and J 6 bases, leaving 18 bases between the germline ends. Germline loops: CDR1 SSHAT, CDR2 FNYEAQ (reference sequence). The CDR3 contains 14 residues. The CDR3 loop reads CAMQEGTIDEKLFF. As DNA, the CDR3 is TGTGCCATGCAAGAGGGTACAATTGATGAAAAACTGTTTTTT.

CDR3 nucleotides: TGCGCCAGCAGTGAGCAGTATGGCGAGCAGTACTTC. Translated: CASSEQYGEQYF. This rearrangement joins TRBV10-2 to TRBJ2-7; D unresolved. The V end was cut by 2 bases, the J end by 6 bases, with 8 bases between. CDR3 size: 12 residues. Germline CDR1 reads WSHSY; CDR2 reads SAAADI.

The chain employs TRBV15 and TRBJ2-2, with TRBD2 matching over 11 bases. The CDR3 extends over 15 amino acids. Unmatched junction bases numbered 2, after V lost 5 bases and J lost 3 bases. CDR1 LNHNV and CDR2 YYDKDF come from the germline V gene (reference sequence). The CDR3 region has the DNA TGTGCCACCAGCTGGGGACTAGCGGACACCGGGGAGCTGTTTTTT. Amino acid sequence: CATSWGLADTGELFF.

This chain connects TRBV7-9 to TRBJ1-4; 7 positions agree with TRBD1. With 4 bases clipped from V and 8 bases from J, the junction kept 4 bases outside the gene matches. The germline gives CDR1 SEHNR, CDR2 FQNEAQ (reference sequence). This CDR3 spans 13 amino acids. CDR3 bases: TGTGCCAGCAGCTCCTCAGGGGGAGAAAAACTGTTTTTT. Its translation: CASSSSGGEKLFF.

This clone has just a few counts. The chain links TRBV28 to TRBJ1-2; D gene unclear. V dropped 4 bases and J dropped 7 bases, with 10 bases sitting between them. Per germline, CDR1 MDHEN and CDR2 SYDVKM. The length of the CDR3 is 12 residues. CDR3 DNA sequence: TGTGCCAGCAGTTCTACCGGTGGTGGCTACACCTTC. Translated: CASSSTGGGYTF.

The J gene is TRBJ2-2, the V gene TRBV6-1; possible D gene TRBD2, 5 bases. V dropped 6 bases and J dropped 4 bases, with 12 bases sitting between them. The CDR3 spans 14 residues. Germline V lookup: CDR1 MNHNS, CDR2 SASEGT. CDR3 coding DNA: TGTGCCAGCAGAGTCGGGATCATCACCGGGGAGCTGTTTTTT. Its protein is CASRVGIITGELFF.

This chain connects TRBV6-6 to TRBJ2-5; 9 positions match TRBD1. The junction had 10 bases not matched to a gene; V was cut back by 10 bases and J by 1 base. The CDR3 is 15 amino acids. Per germline, CDR1 MNHNY and CDR2 SVGAGI (reference sequence). This CDR3 is CATTRQGDRQETQYF. Here the CDR3 DNA reads TGTGCCACCACCCGACAGGGGGACCGCCAAGAGACCCAGTACTTC.

The DNA for the CDR3 is TGTGCCAGCAGTTTCCGGGACAGGGGAGAGACCCAGTACTTC. The encoded protein is CASSFRDRGETQYF. The J gene is TRBJ2-5, the V gene TRBV28, with 10 bases fitting TRBD1. Looked up from germline, CDR1 is MDHEN and CDR2 is SYDVKM. The CDR3 length is 14 residues. V trimming: 3 bases; J trimming: 4 bases; junction bases outside the gene matches: 2. Full variable domain (rest looked up from reference TRBV28 and TRBJ2-5): DVKVTQSSRYLVKRTGEKVFLECVQDMDHENMFWYRQDPGLGLRLIYFSYDVKMKEKGDIPEGYSVSREKKERFSLILESASTNQTSMYLCASSFRDRGETQYFGPGTRLLVL.

This chain connects TRBV6-5 to TRBJ2-7, with D perhaps TRBD2 (6 bases). The CDR3 is 15 amino acids. V lost 0 bases and J 2 bases, leaving 11 bases between the germline ends. The germline CDR1 and CDR2 sequences are MNHEY and SVGAGI. Here the CDR3 reads CASSYSRGPTYEQYF. The CDR3 DNA is TGTGCCAGCAGTTACTCGCGGGGACCAACCTACGAGCAGTACTTC.

The V gene is TRBV15, the J gene TRBJ1-5; D not certain. Germline V gene data show CDR1 as LNHNV and CDR2 as YYDKDF (reference sequence). The CDR3 is 14 amino acids. V lost 5 bases, J lost 0 bases, and 8 bases lay in between. The CDR3 loop is CATSSFYSNQPQHF. The CDR3 DNA follows: TGTGCCACCAGCTCGTTTTATAGCAATCAGCCCCAGCATTTT. Together with reference TRBV15 and TRBJ1-5, the CDR3 gives the full variable domain: DAMVIQNPRYQVTQFGKPVTLSCSQTLNHNVMYWYQQKSSQAPKLLFHYYDKDFNNEADTPDNFQSRRPNTSFCFLDIRSPGLGDTAMYLCATSSFYSNQPQHFGDGTRLSIL.

The rearrangement links TRBV7-2 to TRBJ1-4; D is ambiguous. Germline loops: CDR1 SGHTA, CDR2 FQGNSA. The V end lost 0 bases, the J end lost 5 bases, and 7 bases lay between the germline ends. The CDR3 has 14 amino acids. CDR3 in DNA: TGTGCCAGCAGCTTAGCAATGTCAAATGAAAAACTGTTTTTT. It encodes CASSLAMSNEKLFF. Full variable domain (outside the CDR3, taken from reference TRBV7-2 and TRBJ1-4): GAGVSQSPSNKVTEKGKDVELRCDPISGHTALYWYRQSLGQGLEFLIYFQGNSAPDKSGLPSDRFSAERTGGSVSTLTIQRTQQEDSAVYLCASSLAMSNEKLFFGSGTQLSVL.

The chain recombines TRBV4-2 with TRBJ2-3, with a weak D call TRBD2 (5 bases). V dropped 1 base and J dropped 5 bases, with 7 bases sitting between them. This CDR3 has 13 amino acids. Germline lookup yields CDR1 LGHNA and CDR2 YNFKEQ. The CDR3 DNA follows: TGTGCCAGCAGCCAAGGAGGGAAAGATACGCAGTATTTT. Amino acid sequence: CASSQGGKDTQYF.

The chain recombines TRBV5-6 with TRBJ1-1, with 7 bases that match TRBD1. V lost 4 bases to trimming and J lost 10 bases; unmatched junction nucleotides: 13. Germline loops: CDR1 SGHDT, CDR2 YYEEEE. The CDR3 has 14 residues. The DNA for the CDR3 is TGTGCCAGCAGCCGGGGACAGTTGGATTTTGGAGCTTTCTTT. Translating gives CASSRGQLDFGAFF.

This chain uses TRBV7-6 with TRBJ2-3, with D perhaps TRBD2 (6 bases). The CDR3 covers 16 residues. Germline V gene lookup returns CDR1 SGHVS and CDR2 FNYEAQ. V was shortened by 5 bases and J by 2 bases, with 17 bases between the two germline ends. CDR3 nucleotide sequence: TGTGCCAGCAGCACACGGCCTGGCGGGAACACAGATACGCAGTATTTT. This sequence encodes CASSTRPGGNTDTQYF.

This chain links TRBV7-2 with TRBJ1-2; 10 positions agree with TRBD1. The J segment lost 10 bases and the V segment lost 5 bases, leaving 13 bases of the junction unmatched. The CDR3 is made up of 15 amino acids. Germline lookup yields CDR1 SGHTA and CDR2 FQGNSA. The CDR3 reads CASSRGRDRGLYYTF. The CDR3, as DNA: TGTGCCAGCAGCAGGGGGCGGGACAGGGGTTTATACTACACCTTC.

The chain couples TRBV10-1 to TRBJ2-3, with 13 bases identical to TRBD2. Germline CDR1 reads WNHNN; CDR2 reads SYGVQD (reference sequence). This CDR3 spans 18 amino acids. V lost 2 bases and J lost 2; bases outside the gene matches: 7. The CDR3 DNA follows: TGCGCCAGCAGTGAGGGACTAGCGGGAGACCGTACCACAGATACGCAGTATTTT. Translating it yields CASSEGLAGDRTTDTQYF.

The chain joins TRBV6-5 to TRBJ2-7; D ambiguous. CDR1 and CDR2 (germline): MNHEY, SVGAGI. V gave up 2 bases and J gave up 2 bases, with 10 bases separating them. This CDR3 contains 14 residues. The CDR3 DNA is TGTGCCAGCAGTTACAGACCGGGTGCCTACGAGCAGTACTTC. This gives the protein CASSYRPGAYEQYF.